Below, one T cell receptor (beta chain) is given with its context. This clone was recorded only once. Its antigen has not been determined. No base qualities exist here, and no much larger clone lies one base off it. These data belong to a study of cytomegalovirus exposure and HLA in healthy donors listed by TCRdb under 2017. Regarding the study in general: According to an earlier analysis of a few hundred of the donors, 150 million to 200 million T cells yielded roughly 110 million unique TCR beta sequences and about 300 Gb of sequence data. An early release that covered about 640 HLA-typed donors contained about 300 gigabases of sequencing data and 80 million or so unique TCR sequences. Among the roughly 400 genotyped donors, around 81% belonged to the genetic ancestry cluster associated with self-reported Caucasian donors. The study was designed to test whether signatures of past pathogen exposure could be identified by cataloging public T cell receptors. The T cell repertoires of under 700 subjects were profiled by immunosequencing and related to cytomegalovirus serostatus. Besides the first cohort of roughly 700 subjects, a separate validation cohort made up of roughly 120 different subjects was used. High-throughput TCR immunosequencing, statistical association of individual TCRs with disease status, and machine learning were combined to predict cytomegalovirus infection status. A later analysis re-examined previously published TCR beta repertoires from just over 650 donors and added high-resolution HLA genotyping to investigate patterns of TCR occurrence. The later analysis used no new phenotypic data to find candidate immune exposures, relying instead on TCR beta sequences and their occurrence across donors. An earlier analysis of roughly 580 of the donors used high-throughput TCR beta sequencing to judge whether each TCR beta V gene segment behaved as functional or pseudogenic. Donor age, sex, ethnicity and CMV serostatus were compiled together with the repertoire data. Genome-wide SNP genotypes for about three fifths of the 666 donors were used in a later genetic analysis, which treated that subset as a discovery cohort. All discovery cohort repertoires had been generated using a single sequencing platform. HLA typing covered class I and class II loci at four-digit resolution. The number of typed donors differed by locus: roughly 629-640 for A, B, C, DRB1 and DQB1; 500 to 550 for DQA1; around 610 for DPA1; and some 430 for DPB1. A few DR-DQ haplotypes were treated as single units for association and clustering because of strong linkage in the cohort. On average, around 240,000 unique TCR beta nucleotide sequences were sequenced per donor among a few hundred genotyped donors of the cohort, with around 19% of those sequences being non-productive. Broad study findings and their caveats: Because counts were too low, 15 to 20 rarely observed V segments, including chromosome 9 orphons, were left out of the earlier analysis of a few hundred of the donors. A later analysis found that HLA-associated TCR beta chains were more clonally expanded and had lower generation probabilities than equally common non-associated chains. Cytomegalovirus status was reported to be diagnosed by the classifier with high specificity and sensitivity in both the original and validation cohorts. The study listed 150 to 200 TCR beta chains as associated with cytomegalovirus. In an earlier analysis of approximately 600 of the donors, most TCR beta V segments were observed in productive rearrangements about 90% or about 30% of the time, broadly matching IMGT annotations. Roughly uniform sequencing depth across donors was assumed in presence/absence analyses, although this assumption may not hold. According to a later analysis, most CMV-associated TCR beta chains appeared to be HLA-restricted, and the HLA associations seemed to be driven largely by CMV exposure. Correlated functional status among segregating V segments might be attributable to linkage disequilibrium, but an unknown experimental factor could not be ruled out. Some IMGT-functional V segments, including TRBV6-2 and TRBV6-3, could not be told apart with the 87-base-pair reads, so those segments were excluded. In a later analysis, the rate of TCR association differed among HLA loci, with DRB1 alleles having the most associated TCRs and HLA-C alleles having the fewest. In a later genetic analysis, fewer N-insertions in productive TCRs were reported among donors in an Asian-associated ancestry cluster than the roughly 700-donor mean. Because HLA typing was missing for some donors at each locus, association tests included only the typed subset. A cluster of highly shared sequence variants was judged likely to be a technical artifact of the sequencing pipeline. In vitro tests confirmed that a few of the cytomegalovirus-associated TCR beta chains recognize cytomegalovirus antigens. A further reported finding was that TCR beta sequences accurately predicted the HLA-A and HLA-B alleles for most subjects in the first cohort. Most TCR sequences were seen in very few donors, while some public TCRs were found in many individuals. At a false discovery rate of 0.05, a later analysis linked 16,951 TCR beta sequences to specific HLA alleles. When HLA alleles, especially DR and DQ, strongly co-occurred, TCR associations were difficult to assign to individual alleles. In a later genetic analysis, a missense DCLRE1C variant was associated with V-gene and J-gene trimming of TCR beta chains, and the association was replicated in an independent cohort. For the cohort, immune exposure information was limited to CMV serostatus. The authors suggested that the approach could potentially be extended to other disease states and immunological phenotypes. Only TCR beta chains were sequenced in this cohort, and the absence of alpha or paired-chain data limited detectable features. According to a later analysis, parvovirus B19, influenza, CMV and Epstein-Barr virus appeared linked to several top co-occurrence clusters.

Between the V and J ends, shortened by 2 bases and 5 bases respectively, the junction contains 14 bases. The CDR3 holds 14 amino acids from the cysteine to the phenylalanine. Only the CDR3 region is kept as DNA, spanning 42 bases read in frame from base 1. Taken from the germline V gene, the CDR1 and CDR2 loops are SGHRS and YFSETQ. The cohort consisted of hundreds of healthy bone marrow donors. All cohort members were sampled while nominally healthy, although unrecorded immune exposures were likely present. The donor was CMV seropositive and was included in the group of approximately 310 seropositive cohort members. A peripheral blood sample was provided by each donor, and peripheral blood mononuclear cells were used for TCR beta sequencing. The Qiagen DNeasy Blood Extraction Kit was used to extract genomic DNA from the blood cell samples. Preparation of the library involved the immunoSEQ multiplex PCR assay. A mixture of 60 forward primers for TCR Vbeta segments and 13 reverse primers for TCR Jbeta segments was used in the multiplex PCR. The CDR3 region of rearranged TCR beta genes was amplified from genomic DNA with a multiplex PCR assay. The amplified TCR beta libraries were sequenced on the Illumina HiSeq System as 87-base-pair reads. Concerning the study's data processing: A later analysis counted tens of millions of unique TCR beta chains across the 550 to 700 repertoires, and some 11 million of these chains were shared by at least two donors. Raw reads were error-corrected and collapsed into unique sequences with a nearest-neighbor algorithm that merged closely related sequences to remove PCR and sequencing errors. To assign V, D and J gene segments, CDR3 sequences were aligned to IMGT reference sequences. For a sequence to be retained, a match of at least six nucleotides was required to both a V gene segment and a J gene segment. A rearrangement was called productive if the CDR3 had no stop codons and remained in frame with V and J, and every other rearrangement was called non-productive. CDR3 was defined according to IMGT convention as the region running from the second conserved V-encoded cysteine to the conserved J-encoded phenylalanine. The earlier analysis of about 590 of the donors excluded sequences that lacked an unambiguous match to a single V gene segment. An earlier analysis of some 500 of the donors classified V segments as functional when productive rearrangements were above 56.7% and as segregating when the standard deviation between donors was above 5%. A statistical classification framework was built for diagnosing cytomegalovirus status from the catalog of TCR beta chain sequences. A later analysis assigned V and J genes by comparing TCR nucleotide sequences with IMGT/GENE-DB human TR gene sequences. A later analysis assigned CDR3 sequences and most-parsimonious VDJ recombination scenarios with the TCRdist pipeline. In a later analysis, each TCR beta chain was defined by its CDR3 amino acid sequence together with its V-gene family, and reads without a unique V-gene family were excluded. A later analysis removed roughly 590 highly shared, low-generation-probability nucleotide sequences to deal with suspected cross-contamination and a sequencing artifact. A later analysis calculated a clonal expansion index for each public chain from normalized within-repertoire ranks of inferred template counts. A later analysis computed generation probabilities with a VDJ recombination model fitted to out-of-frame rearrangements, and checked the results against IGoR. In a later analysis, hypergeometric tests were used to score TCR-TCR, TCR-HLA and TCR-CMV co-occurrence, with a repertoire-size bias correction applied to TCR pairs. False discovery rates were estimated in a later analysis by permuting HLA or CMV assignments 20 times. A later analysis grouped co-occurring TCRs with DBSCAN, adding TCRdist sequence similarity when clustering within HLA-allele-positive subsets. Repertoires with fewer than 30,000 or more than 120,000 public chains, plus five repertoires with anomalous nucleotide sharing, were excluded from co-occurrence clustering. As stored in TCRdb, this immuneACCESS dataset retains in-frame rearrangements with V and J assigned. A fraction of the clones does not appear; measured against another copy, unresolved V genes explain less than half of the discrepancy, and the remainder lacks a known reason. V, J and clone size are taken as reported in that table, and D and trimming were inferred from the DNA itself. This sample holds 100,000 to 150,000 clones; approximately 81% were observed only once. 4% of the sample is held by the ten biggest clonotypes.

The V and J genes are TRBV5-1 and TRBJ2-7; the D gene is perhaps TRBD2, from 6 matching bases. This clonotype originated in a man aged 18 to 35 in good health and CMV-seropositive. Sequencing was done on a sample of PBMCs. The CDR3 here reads CASSFAGRINEQYF. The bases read TGCGCCAGCAGCTTCGCAGGGAGGATCAACGAGCAGTACTTC.